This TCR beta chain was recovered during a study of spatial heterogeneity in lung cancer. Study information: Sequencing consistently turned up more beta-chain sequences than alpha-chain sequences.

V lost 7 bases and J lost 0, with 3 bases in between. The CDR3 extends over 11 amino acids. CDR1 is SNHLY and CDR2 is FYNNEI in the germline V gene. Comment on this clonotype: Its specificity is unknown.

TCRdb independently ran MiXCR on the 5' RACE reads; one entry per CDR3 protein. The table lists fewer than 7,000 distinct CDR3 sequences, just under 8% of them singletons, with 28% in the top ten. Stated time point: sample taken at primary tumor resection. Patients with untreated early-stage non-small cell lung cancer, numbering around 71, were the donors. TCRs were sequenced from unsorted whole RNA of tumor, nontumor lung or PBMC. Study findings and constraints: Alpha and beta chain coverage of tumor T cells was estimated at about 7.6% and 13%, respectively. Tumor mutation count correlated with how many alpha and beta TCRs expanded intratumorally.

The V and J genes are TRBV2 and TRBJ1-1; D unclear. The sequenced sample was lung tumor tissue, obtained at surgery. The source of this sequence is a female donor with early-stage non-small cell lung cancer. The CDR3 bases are TGTGCCAGCAATATGAACACTGAAGCTTTCTTT. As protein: CASNMNTEAFF.